The rows below give T cell receptor beta chains drawn from one sample of a study of cytomegalovirus exposure and HLA in healthy donors. Clones were read by immunoSEQ multiplex PCR, and TCRdb kept only the in-frame ones, dropping some. The table includes about 93,000 clones, nearly 80% detected once. The sample was PBMCs. The source of these receptors is a woman aged 40 to 50 in good health and CMV-seronegative. CDR3s include the opening cysteine and the closing phenylalanine or tryptophan. A D gene is named only where the DNA matches it firmly. Expanded clones get a size class; other rows say once, few or many, or leave the size out.

d_call | j_call | clone_size | v_call | cdr3_aa | cdr3_nt
NA | TRBJ2-7 | NA | TRBV7-2 | CASSLRRGSYEQYF | TGTGCCAGCAGCCTACGCAGGGGTTCCTACGAGCAGTACTTC
NA | TRBJ1-1 | few | TRBV9 | CASSPYRTVRNTEAFF | TGTGCCAGCAGCCCTTACCGGACAGTGAGGAACACTGAAGCTTTCTTT
TRBD2 | TRBJ2-1 | NA | TRBV15 | CATSREAGGLNEQFF | TGTGCCACCAGCAGAGAAGCGGGAGGGTTAAATGAGCAGTTCTTC
NA | TRBJ2-7 | NA | TRBV6-1 | CASKSLVEEQYF | TGTGCCAGCAAAAGTCTAGTAGAAGAGCAGTACTTC
NA | TRBJ1-5 | NA | TRBV28 | CASSSGGTQPQHF | TGTGCCAGCAGTTCCGGGGGGACTCAGCCCCAGCATTTT
NA | TRBJ2-3 | NA | TRBV5-1 | CASSFTGTLGDTQYF | TGCGCCAGCAGCTTTACAGGGACCCTGGGCGATACGCAGTATTTT
NA | TRBJ2-7 | few | TRBV10-3 | CAISEGGYEQYF | TGTGCCATCAGTGAAGGGGGCTACGAGCAGTACTTC
NA | TRBJ2-7 | NA | TRBV29-1 | CSVTVLDRRDYEQYF | TGCAGCGTTACTGTCCTCGACAGGAGAGACTACGAGCAGTACTTC
NA | TRBJ1-2 | NA | TRBV28 | CASSSGLTGYGYTF | TGTGCCAGCAGTTCCGGACTCACCGGCTATGGCTACACCTTC
TRBD1 | TRBJ2-7 | NA | TRBV5-6 | CASSLVIDRDPYEQYF | TGTGCCAGCAGCTTAGTTATAGACAGGGACCCCTACGAGCAGTACTTC
TRBD1 | TRBJ1-5 | NA | TRBV20-1 | CSAKDRGAQHF | TGCAGTGCTAAGGACAGGGGTGCCCAGCATTTT
NA | TRBJ2-1 | NA | TRBV4-2 | CASSQDFSGNNEQFF | TGTGCCAGCAGCCAAGATTTTAGCGGCAACAATGAGCAGTTCTTC
TRBD1 | TRBJ1-2 | NA | TRBV4-2 | CASSQGTGTGEGYTF | TGTGCCAGCAGCCAGGGCACCGGGACAGGGGAAGGCTACACCTTC
TRBD1 | TRBJ1-4 | NA | TRBV9 | CASSPGQGLNEKLFF | TGTGCCAGCAGCCCCGGACAGGGCTTAAATGAAAAACTGTTTTTT
NA | TRBJ1-1 | NA | TRBV6-4 | CASSDSPRAHTEAFF | TGTGCCAGCAGTGACTCGCCCAGGGCCCACACTGAAGCTTTCTTT
NA | TRBJ1-2 | NA | TRBV28 | CASSPSGNYGYTF | TGTGCCAGCAGCCCGTCGGGGAACTATGGCTACACCTTC
NA | TRBJ2-2 | NA | TRBV4-1 | CASSQEKQNTGELFF | TGCGCCAGCAGCCAAGAGAAACAGAACACCGGGGAGCTGTTTTTT
TRBD1 | TRBJ2-7 | NA | TRBV28 | CASRNTGGLPYEQYF | TGTGCCAGCAGAAATACAGGGGGGCTCCCGTACGAGCAGTACTTC
NA | TRBJ2-5 | once | TRBV28 | CASSQGNAWETQYF | TGTGCCAGCAGCCAGGGAAATGCCTGGGAGACCCAGTACTTC
NA | TRBJ2-5 | once | TRBV5-1 | CASSLRGMGQETQYF | TGCGCCAGCAGCTTGCGGGGAATGGGTCAAGAGACCCAGTACTTC
NA | TRBJ1-2 | NA | TRBV19 | CASNTLTPLNYGYTF | TGTGCCAGCAACACATTGACACCTTTAAACTATGGCTACACCTTC
NA | TRBJ2-7 | NA | TRBV6-4 | CASSEGPAAYEQYF | TGTGCCAGCAGTGAGGGGCCGGCAGCCTACGAGCAGTACTTC
NA | TRBJ1-5 | few | TRBV6-5 | CASSYSVRGPQHF | TGTGCCAGCAGTTACTCGGTCCGGGGGCCCCAGCATTTT
TRBD1 | TRBJ1-2 | NA | TRBV18 | CASSPKQGALYGYTF | TGTGCCAGCTCACCGAAACAGGGGGCACTCTATGGCTACACCTTC